Reported below is one TCR beta chain. Its antigen is unidentified. This entry comes from a study of OX40 agonist ivuxolimab in advanced cancers. Across the study: Ivuxolimab, an agonistic anti-OX40 (CD134) antibody, was given to patients. Three patients, one with hepatocellular carcinoma and two with cutaneous melanoma, responded partially. Among those enrolled, mean age was about 60 years (range roughly 20 to 79) and 82.7% were male. General study results and limits: Antigen specificity of clonally expanded peripheral T cells was not established.

The CDR3 spans 15 residues. The ends were cut back, 3 bases at V and 0 bases at J, with 9 bases in the middle. The V gene's germline CDR1 is ENHRY and CDR2 SYGVKD. The repertoire was sequenced with immunoSEQ multiplex PCR; TCRdb's copy has only in-frame clones and lacks some. The data show 45,000 to 65,000 clones, 77% seen once. The sequences come from CD4+ or CD8+ T cells sorted from blood, collected in a trial of the OX40 agonist ivuxolimab. The receptor was isolated from an adult with an advanced solid tumor such as melanoma, head and neck, liver or kidney cancer. The rearrangement uses TRBV10-3 and TRBJ2-1; the D gene is possibly TRBD2 (6 bases). The CDR3 protein is CAISDGGPSYNEQFF. As DNA, the CDR3 is TGTGCCATCAGTGATGGAGGGCCCTCCTACAATGAGCAGTTCTTC.